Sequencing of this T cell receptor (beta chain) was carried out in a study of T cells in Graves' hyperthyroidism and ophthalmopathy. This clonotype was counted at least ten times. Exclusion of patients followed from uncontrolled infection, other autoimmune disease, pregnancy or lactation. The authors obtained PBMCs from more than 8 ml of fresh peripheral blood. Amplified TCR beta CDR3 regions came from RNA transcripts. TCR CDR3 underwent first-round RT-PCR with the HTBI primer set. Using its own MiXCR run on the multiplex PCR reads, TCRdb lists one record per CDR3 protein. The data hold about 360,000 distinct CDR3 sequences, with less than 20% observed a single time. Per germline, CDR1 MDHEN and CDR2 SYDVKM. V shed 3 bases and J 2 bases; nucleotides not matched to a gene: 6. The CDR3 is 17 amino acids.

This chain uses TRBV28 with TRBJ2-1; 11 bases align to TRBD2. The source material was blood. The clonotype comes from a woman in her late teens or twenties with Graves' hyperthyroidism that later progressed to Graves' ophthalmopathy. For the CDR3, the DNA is TGTGCCAGCAGTTTTAGAAGGACTAGCGGGCCCTACAATGAGCAGTTCTTC. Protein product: CASSFRRTSGPYNEQFF.